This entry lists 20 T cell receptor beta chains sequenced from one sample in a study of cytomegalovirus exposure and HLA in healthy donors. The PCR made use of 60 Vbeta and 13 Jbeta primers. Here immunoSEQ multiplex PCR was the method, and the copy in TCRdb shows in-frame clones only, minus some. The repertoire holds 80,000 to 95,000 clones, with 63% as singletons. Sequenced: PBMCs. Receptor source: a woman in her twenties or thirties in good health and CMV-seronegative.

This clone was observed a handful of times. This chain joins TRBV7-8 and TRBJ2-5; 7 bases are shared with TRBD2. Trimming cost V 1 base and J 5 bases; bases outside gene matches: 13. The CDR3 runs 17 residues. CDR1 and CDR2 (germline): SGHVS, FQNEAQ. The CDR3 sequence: CASSLGRVAGVGETQYF. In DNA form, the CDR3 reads TGTGCCAGCAGCTTAGGGCGGGTTGCGGGGGTTGGTGAGACCCAGTACTTC.

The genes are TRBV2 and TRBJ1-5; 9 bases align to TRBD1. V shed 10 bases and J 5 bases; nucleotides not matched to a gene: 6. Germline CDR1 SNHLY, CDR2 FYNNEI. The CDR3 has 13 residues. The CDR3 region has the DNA TGTGCCACAACAGGGGGCGAAGATCAGCCCCAGCATTTT. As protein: CATTGGEDQPQHF.

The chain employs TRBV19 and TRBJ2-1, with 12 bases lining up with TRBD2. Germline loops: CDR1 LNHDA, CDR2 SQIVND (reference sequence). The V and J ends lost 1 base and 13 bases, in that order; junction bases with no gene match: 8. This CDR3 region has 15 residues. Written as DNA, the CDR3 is TGTGCCAGTAGTATAGTAACTAGCGGGAGGTTTGGTCAGTTCTTC. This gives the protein CASSIVTSGRFGQFF.

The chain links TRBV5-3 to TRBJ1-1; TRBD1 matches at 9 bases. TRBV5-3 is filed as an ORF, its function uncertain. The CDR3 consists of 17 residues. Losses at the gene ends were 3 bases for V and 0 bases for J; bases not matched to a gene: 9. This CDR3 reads CARSWRDRESLNTEAFF. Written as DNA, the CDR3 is TGTGCCAGAAGCTGGCGGGACAGGGAGTCTTTGAACACTGAAGCTTTCTTT.

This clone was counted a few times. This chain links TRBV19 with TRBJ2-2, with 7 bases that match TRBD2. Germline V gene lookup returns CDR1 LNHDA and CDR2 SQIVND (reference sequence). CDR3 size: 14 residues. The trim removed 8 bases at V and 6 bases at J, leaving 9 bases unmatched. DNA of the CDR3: TGTGCCAGTGTAGACGGGGGGAGGGCCGGGGAGCTGTTTTTT. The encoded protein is CASVDGGRAGELFF.

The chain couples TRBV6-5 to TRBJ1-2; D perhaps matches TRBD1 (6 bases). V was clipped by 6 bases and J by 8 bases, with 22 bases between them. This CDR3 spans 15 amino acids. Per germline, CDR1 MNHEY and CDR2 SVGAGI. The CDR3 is CASSRPSTTGRGYTF. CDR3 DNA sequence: TGTGCCAGCAGCCGCCCTTCTACGACAGGAAGGGGCTACACCTTC.

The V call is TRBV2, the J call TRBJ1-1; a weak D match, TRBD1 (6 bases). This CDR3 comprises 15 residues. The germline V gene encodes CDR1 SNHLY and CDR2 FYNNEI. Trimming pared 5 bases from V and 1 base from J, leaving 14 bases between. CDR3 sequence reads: CASSLTGTPNTEAFF. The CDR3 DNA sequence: TGTGCCAGCAGTCTAACCGGGACACCGAACACTGAAGCTTTCTTT. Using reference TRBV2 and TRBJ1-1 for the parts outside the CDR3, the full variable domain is EPEVTQTPSHQVTQMGQEVILRCVPISNHLYFYWYRQILGQKVEFLVSFYNNEISEKSEIFDDQFSVERPDGSNFTLKIRSTKLEDSAMYFCASSLTGTPNTEAFFGQGTRLTVV.

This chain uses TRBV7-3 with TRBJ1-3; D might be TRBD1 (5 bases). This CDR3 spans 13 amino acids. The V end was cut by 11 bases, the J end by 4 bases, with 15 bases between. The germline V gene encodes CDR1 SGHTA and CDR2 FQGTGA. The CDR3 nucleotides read TGTGCCGCCGTGGGGCTAGAGGGAAACACCATATATTTT. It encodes CAAVGLEGNTIYF.

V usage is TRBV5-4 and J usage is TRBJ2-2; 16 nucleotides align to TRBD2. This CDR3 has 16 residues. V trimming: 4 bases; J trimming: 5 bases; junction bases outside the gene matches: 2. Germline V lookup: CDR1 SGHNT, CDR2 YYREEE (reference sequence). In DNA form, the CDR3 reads TGTGCCAGCAGCCCGGGACTAGCGGGAGGGACCGGGGAGCTGTTTTTT. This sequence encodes CASSPGLAGGTGELFF.

CDR3 DNA sequence: TGCGCCAGCAAGGGGGGGGCGAACACCGGGGAGCTGTTTTTT. Amino acids: CASKGGANTGELFF. The chain uses TRBV5-1 and TRBJ2-2; D may be TRBD2 (7 bases). Germline V gene data show CDR1 as SGHRS and CDR2 as YFSETQ. Trimming removed 6 bases at V and 0 bases at J, with 9 bases between. This CDR3 region has 14 residues.

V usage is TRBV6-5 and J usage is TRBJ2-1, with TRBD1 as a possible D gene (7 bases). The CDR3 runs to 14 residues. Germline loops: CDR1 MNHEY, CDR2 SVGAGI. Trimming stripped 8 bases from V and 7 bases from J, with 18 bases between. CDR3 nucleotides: TGTGCCAGCTGGAGGGCAGGGGGTAGGAATGAGCAGTTCTTC. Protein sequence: CASWRAGGRNEQFF.

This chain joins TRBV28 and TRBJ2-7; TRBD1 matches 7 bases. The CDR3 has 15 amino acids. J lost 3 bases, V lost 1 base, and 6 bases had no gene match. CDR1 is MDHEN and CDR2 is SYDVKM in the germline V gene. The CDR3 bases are TGTGCCAGCAGTTTATCAGGTGGACAGGTCTACGAGCAGTACTTC. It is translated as CASSLSGGQVYEQYF.

CDR3 residues: CAWIPFGTGSGTQYF. The CDR3 DNA sequence: TGTGCCTGGATCCCTTTTGGGACAGGGAGTGGTACGCAGTATTTT. The chain uses TRBV30 and TRBJ2-3, with 9 nucleotides matching TRBD1. The V gene's germline CDR1 is GTSNPN and CDR2 SVGIG (reference sequence). This CDR3 contains 15 residues. J lost 8 bases, V lost 4 bases, and 13 bases had no gene match.

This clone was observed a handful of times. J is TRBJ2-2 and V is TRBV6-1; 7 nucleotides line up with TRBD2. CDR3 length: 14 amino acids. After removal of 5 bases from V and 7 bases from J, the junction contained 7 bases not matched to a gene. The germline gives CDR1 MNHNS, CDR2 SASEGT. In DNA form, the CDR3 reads TGTGCCAGCAGTTGGGGGGGAGACGTCGGGGAGCTGTTTTTT. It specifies CASSWGGDVGELFF.

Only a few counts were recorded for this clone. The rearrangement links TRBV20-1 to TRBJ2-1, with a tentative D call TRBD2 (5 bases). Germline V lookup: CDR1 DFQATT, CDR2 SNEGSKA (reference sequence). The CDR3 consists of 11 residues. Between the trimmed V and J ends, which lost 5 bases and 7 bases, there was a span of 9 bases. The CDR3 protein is CSARRTNEQFF. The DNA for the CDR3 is TGCAGTGCTCGAAGGACTAATGAGCAGTTCTTC.

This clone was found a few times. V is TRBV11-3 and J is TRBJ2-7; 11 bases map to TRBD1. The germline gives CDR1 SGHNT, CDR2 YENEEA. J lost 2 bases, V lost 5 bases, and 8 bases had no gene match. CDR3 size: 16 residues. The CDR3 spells CASSGGPGQGAYEQYF. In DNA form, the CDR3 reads TGTGCCAGCAGCGGTGGACCGGGACAGGGGGCCTACGAGCAGTACTTC.

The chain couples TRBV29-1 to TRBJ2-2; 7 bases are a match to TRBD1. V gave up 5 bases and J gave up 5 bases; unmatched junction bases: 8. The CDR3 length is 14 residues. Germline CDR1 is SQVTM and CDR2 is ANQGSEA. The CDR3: CSVIRQGRTGELFF. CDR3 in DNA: TGCAGCGTTATAAGACAGGGAAGGACCGGGGAGCTGTTTTTT.

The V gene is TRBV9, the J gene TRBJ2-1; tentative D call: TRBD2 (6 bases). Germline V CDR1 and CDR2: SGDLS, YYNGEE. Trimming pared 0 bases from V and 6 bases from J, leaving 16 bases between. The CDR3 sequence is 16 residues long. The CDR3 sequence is CASSVVSSATLNEQFF. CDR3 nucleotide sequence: TGTGCCAGCAGCGTAGTTTCTAGCGCAACCCTCAATGAGCAGTTCTTC.

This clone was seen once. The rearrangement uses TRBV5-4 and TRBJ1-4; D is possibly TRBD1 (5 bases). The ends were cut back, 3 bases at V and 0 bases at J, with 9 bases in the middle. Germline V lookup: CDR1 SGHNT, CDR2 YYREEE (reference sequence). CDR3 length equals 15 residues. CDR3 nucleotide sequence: TGTGCCAGCAGCTGGGGCCCCGCAACTAATGAAAAACTGTTTTTT. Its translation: CASSWGPATNEKLFF.

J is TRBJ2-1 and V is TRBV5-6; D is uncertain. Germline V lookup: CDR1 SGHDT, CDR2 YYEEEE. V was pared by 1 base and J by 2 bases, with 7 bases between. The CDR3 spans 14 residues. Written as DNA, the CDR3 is TGTGCCAGCAGCTTGTCTTCGGCCTACAATGAGCAGTTCTTC. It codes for CASSLSSAYNEQFF.